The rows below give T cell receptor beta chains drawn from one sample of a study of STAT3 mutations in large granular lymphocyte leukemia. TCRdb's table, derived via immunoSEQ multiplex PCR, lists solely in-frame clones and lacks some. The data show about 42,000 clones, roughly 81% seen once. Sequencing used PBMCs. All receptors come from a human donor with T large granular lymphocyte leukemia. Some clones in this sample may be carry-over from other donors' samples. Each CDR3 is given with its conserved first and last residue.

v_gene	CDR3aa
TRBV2	CASSYRGGNEQFF
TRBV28	CASSAAPFGQGDQPQHF
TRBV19	CASSISLNTDTQYF
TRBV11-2	CASSFRQGNSPLHF
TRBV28	CASRTSGGYNEQFF
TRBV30	CAWTREAKETQYF
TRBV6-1	CASSEFMGNQPQHF
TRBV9	CASSVRGGTSGFEQFF
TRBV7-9	CASSLEIGHTDTQYF
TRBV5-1	CASSRKTGLQETQYF
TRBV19	CASSVSHQGDYGYTF
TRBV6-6	CASSYTGTGAYEQYF
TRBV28	CASSLSAGAKNIQYF